These 19 T cell receptor beta chains came from one sample sequenced in a study of T cells in lung cancer brain metastases. Only in-frame clones appear in the TCRdb table, and some are missing; sequencing was by immunoSEQ multiplex PCR. The sample lists 1,500 to 2,000 clones; over 80% were seen once. The sequenced sample consisted of tumor tissue from a brain metastasis. These receptors came from a man in his 60s with non-small cell lung cancer that had spread to the brain.

The J gene is TRBJ1-6, the V gene TRBV7-9; no reliable D call. CDR1 and CDR2 (germline): SEHNR, FQNEAQ (reference sequence). This CDR3 is built from 15 residues. The V and J ends lost 5 bases and 7 bases respectively, with 15 bases between them. CDR3 sequence reads: CASSSARGGNSPLHF. CDR3 coding DNA: TGTGCCAGCAGCAGTGCCAGAGGCGGCAATTCACCCCTCCACTTT. Based on the CDR3 plus reference TRBV7-9 and TRBJ1-6, the full variable domain is DTGVSQNPRHKITKRGQNVTFRCDPISEHNRLYWYRQTLGQGPEFLTYFQNEAQLEKSRLLSDRFSAERPKGSFSTLEIQRTEQGDSAMYLCASSSARGGNSPLHFGNGTRLTVT.

J is TRBJ2-7 and V is TRBV5-1; 7 bases are a match to TRBD2. The germline V gene encodes CDR1 SGHRS and CDR2 YFSETQ. This CDR3 has 15 residues. The junction had 11 bases not matched to a gene; V was cut back by 4 bases and J by 4 bases. CDR3 DNA sequence: TGCGCCAGCAGCACCGGACTAGGTGGCCATTACGAGCAGTACTTC. Its protein product is CASSTGLGGHYEQYF.

This sequence joins TRBV21-1 and TRBJ2-1; the D segment call TRBD2 is taken from the table without a DNA check. TRBV21-1 is an annotated pseudogene. The CDR3 is made up of 14 amino acids. Written as DNA, the CDR3 is TGTGCCCAGCGTGGGGAGGTAGCCGCTAATGAGCAGTTCTTC. Protein product: CAQRGEVAANEQFF.

The CDR3 reads CASREGTGSSYNEQFF. CDR3 nucleotides: TGTGCCAGCAGGGAAGGGACAGGCAGCTCCTACAATGAGCAGTTCTTC. The genes are TRBV11-2 and TRBJ2-1; 8 nucleotides align to TRBD1. Per the germline V gene, CDR1 is SGHAT and CDR2 is FQNNGV. This CDR3 has 16 residues. V gave up 6 bases and J gave up 0 bases; unmatched junction bases: 7.

The chain combines TRBV6-1 with TRBJ1-5, with no clear D. The CDR3 runs to 15 residues. The germline V gene encodes CDR1 MNHNS and CDR2 SASEGT. The V gene lost 2 bases and the J gene lost 0 bases, with 8 bases spanning the gap. The CDR3 DNA follows: TGTGCCAGCAGTGAATGGAAGAATAGCAATCAGCCCCAGCATTTT. Its protein product is CASSEWKNSNQPQHF.

The chain combines TRBV10-3 with TRBJ1-5; 9 bases map to TRBD1. The V gene's germline CDR1 is ENHRY and CDR2 SYGVKD. J lost 5 bases, V lost 4 bases, and 0 bases had no gene match. The CDR3 loop spans 13 amino acids. Here the CDR3 reads CAISGTGDQPQHF. CDR3 sequence (DNA): TGTGCCATCAGTGGGACAGGGGATCAGCCCCAGCATTTT.

V and J are TRBV10-3 and TRBJ1-5; D remains ambiguous. V gave up 6 bases and J gave up 0 bases, with 12 bases separating them. Germline V gene sequence: CDR1 ENHRY, CDR2 SYGVKD. The CDR3 contains 15 residues. CDR3 amino acids: CAIRDGTLSNQPQHF. CDR3 DNA: TGTGCCATCAGGGACGGTACCCTTAGCAATCAGCCCCAGCATTTT.

The V gene is TRBV19, the J gene TRBJ2-5, with TRBD1 matching over 7 bases. Germline lookup yields CDR1 LNHDA and CDR2 SQIVND (reference sequence). This CDR3 is 14 amino acids long. Unmatched junction bases numbered 2, after V lost 2 bases and J lost 2 bases. This chain's CDR3 is CASSIRGQQETQYF. CDR3 in DNA: TGTGCCAGTAGTATAAGGGGACAGCAAGAGACCCAGTACTTC.

V and J are TRBV5-5 and TRBJ1-5; weak D call: TRBD1 (6 bases). There are 16 residues in the CDR3. Trimming removed 2 bases from V and 0 bases from J, with 12 bases in between. Germline values: CDR1 SGHKS, CDR2 YYEKEE (reference sequence). The CDR3 is CASSLTGTHSNQPQHF. Here the CDR3 DNA reads TGTGCCAGCAGCTTAACAGGGACTCATAGCAATCAGCCCCAGCATTTT.

The CDR3 here is CASSLGQGAGNEQFF. For the CDR3, the DNA is TGCGCCAGCAGCTTGGGGCAGGGGGCTGGCAATGAGCAGTTCTTC. The V and J genes are TRBV5-1 and TRBJ2-1; 8 bases are shared with TRBD1. This CDR3 comprises 15 residues. V lost 0 bases and J lost 6; bases outside the gene matches: 5. Germline CDR1 SGHRS, CDR2 YFSETQ.

The chain employs TRBV4-1 and TRBJ1-4; D remains ambiguous. The length of the CDR3 is 15 residues. CDR1 and CDR2 (germline): MGHRA, YSYEKL. V was clipped by 1 base and J by 3 bases, with 9 bases between them. CDR3 loop: CASSQAVGSNEKLFF. Here the CDR3 DNA reads TGCGCCAGCAGCCAAGCTGTAGGCTCTAATGAAAAACTGTTTTTT.

This clone was detected once. This sequence joins TRBV19 and TRBJ2-7; D gene ambiguous. The CDR3 has 12 amino acids. The germline V and J ends were trimmed by 5 bases and 0 bases, with 5 bases remaining between them. Looked up from germline, CDR1 is LNHDA and CDR2 is SQIVND (reference sequence). CDR3 region: CASSSLSYEQYF. Written as DNA, the CDR3 is TGTGCCAGTAGTTCCCTCTCCTACGAGCAGTACTTC.

The genes are TRBV19 and TRBJ2-3; 7 bases map to TRBD1. This CDR3 region has 15 residues. V lost 5 bases to trimming and J lost 3 bases; unmatched junction nucleotides: 8. Germline assignment: CDR1 LNHDA and CDR2 SQIVND (reference sequence). The CDR3 loop is CASSVSTGITDTQYF. The DNA for the CDR3 is TGTGCCAGTAGTGTTTCGACAGGGATAACAGATACGCAGTATTTT.

The chain has TRBV5-6 and TRBJ2-7; D is unresolved. Germline V CDR1 and CDR2: SGHDT, YYEEEE. The CDR3 sequence is 12 residues long. V was cut by 0 bases and J by 2 bases, with 3 bases left in between. CDR3 DNA: TGTGCCAGCAGCTTGGGGACCTACGAGCAGTACTTC. Encoded protein: CASSLGTYEQYF.

V and J are TRBV6-4 and TRBJ2-2; 10 bases are a match to TRBD1. The CDR3 totals 17 residues. Germline V gene data show CDR1 as MRHNA and CDR2 as SNTAGT. Unmatched junction bases numbered 6, after V lost 5 bases and J lost 0 bases. CDR3 nucleotides: TGTGCCAGCAGTCGCTCCGGGACAGGGGCGAACACCGGGGAGCTGTTTTTT. This encodes CASSRSGTGANTGELFF.

V is TRBV6-6 and J is TRBJ2-1; D remains ambiguous. Germline V gene data show CDR1 as MNHNY and CDR2 as SVGAGI (reference sequence). This CDR3 is built from 11 residues. V shed 5 bases and J shed 9 bases, with 8 bases lying between them. For the CDR3, the DNA is TGTGCCAGCAGTCAAGTCTCTGAGCAGTTCTTC. It encodes CASSQVSEQFF.

The V call is TRBV10-3, the J call TRBJ2-4; 11 positions match TRBD2. The germline gives CDR1 ENHRY, CDR2 SYGVKD. The trim removed 0 bases at V and 5 bases at J, leaving 3 bases unmatched. The CDR3 is 16 residues long. DNA of the CDR3: TGTGCCATCAGTGAGTCCTCGGGACTAGCGGAAAACATTCAGTACTTC. Its protein product is CAISESSGLAENIQYF.

The genes are TRBV19 and TRBJ2-7; weak D call: TRBD2 (7 bases). Per germline, CDR1 LNHDA and CDR2 SQIVND (reference sequence). The CDR3 spans 18 residues. V lost 5 bases and J lost 3, with 26 bases in between. The CDR3 region is CASSVQGGSGGMNYEQYF. The CDR3 bases are TGTGCCAGTAGTGTACAGGGTGGGTCGGGGGGAATGAACTACGAGCAGTACTTC. The whole variable domain, remainder taken from reference TRBV19 and TRBJ2-7, is DGGITQSPKYLFRKEGQNVTLSCEQNLNHDAMYWYRQDPGQGLRLIYYSQIVNDFQKGDIAEGYSVSREKKESFPLTVTSAQKNPTAFYLCASSVQGGSGGMNYEQYFGPGTRLTVT.

The chain employs TRBV19 and TRBJ2-7; D is uncertain. Trimming pared 3 bases from V and 4 bases from J, leaving 10 bases between. CDR3 size: 13 residues. The germline CDR1 and CDR2 sequences are LNHDA and SQIVND (reference sequence). DNA for the CDR3: TGTGCCAGTAGTATTAAGTTGGGGTACGAGCAGTACTTC. It yields the protein CASSIKLGYEQYF.